This entry concerns a single TCR beta chain. Using immunoSEQ multiplex PCR, the repertoire was profiled, and TCRdb retains in-frame clones only, with some absent. This sample carries around 1.4 million clones, approximately 98.5% of them seen once, and the ten largest clones take under 0.45%. These data belong to a study of shared clonotypes between healthy human individuals. This CDR3 spans 14 amino acids. J gave up 8 bases and V 4 bases, and 9 bases lay outside the gene matches. Per germline, CDR1 SGHRS and CDR2 YFSETQ. This TCR derives from a man aged 30-40 years in good health. The V and J genes are TRBV5-1 and TRBJ2-3; 8 bases are shared with TRBD1. Input material: naive CD4+ T cells sorted from blood. Subset reported: CD45RA+ positively selected. As DNA, the CDR3 is TGCGCCAGCAGCACCGGGACAGGAGGGGTTACGCAGTATTTT. Its protein is CASSTGTGGVTQYF.